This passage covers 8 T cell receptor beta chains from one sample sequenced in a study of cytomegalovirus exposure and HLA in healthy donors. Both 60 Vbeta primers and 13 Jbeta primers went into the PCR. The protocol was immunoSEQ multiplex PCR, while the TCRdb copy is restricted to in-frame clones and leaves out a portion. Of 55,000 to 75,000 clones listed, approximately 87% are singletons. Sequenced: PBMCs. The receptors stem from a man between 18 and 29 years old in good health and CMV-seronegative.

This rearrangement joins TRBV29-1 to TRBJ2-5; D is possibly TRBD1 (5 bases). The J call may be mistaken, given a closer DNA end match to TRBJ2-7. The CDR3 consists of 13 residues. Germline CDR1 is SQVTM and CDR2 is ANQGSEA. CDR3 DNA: TGCAGCGTTGAAAGCATAGGGGCCCACGAGCAGTACTTC. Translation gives CSVESIGAHEQYF.

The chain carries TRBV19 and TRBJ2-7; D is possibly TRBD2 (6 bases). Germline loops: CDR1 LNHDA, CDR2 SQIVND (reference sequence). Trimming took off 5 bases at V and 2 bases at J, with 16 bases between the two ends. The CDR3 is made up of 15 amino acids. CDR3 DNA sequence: TGTGCCAGTAGTCCTGACGGGCGGGGTACCTACGAGCAGTACTTC. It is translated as CASSPDGRGTYEQYF.

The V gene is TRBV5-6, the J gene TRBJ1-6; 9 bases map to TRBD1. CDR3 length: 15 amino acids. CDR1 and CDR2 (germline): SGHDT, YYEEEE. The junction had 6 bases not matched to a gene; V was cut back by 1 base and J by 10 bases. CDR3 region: CASSLWDREGSPLHF. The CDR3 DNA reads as TGTGCCAGCAGCTTGTGGGACAGGGAGGGATCACCCCTCCACTTT.

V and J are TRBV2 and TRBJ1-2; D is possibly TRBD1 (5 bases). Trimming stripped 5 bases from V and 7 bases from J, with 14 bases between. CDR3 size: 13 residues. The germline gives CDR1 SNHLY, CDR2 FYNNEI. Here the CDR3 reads CASSTGWQGGYTF. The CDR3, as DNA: TGTGCCAGCAGTACTGGATGGCAGGGTGGCTACACCTTC.

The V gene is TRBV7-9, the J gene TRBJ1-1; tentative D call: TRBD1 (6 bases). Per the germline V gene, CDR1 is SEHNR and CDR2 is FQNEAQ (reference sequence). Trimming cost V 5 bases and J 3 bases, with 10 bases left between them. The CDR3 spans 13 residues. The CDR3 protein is CASSPQGYTEAFF. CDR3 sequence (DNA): TGTGCCAGCAGCCCACAGGGTTACACTGAAGCTTTCTTT.

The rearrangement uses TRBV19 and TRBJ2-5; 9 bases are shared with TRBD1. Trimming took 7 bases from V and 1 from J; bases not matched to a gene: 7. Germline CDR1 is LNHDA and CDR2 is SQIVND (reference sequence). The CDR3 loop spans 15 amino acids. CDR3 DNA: TGTGCCAGTACCCTGGGGGGACAGGGCCAAGAGACCCAGTACTTC. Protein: CASTLGGQGQETQYF.

The CDR3 DNA follows: TGCAGCGCACCAGATTTAGAGACACCTATCGGCTACACCTTC. Encoded protein: CSAPDLETPIGYTF. The V and J genes are TRBV29-1 and TRBJ1-2; D uncertain. This CDR3 comprises 14 residues. CDR1 SQVTM and CDR2 ANQGSEA come from the germline V gene. Trimming stripped 7 bases from V and 8 bases from J, with 23 bases between.

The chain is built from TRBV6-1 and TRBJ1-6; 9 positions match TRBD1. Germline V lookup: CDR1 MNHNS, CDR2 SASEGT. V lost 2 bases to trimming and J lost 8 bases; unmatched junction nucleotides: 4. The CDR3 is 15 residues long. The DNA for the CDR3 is TGTGCCAGCAGTGAAAAGGGGACAGGGTATTCACCCCTCCACTTT. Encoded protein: CASSEKGTGYSPLHF.